Given below is one T cell receptor beta chain in context. Additional DNA sequences in this sample encode the identical CDR3. Some clones are missing from TCRdb's copy, which holds only in-frame ones; the method was immunoSEQ multiplex PCR. The table includes some 150,000 clones, about 85% detected once. The germline V gene encodes CDR1 KGHSH and CDR2 LQKENI. The CDR3 is 16 residues long. V was cut by 0 bases and J by 4 bases, with 10 bases left in between. The source of the sample is a study of blood T cell repertoires in COVID-19. For the study at large: Specimens from acute and convalescent COVID-19 originated in the United States, Italy and Spain. Nucleic acid was either cDNA or gDNA, and it came from T cells, B-cell-depleted T cells, or PBMCs.

It was during active infection that Seattle patients were enrolled and then longitudinally followed. The sequenced material came from peripheral blood. The chain is built from TRBV18 and TRBJ2-6; a possible D gene is TRBD2 (6 bases). The source is a man between 60 and 75 years old with COVID-19, enrolled during active disease. This chain's CDR3 is CASSPPGTLGANVLTF. The CDR3 bases are TGTGCCAGCTCACCACCAGGGACTCTGGGGGCCAACGTCCTGACTTTC.